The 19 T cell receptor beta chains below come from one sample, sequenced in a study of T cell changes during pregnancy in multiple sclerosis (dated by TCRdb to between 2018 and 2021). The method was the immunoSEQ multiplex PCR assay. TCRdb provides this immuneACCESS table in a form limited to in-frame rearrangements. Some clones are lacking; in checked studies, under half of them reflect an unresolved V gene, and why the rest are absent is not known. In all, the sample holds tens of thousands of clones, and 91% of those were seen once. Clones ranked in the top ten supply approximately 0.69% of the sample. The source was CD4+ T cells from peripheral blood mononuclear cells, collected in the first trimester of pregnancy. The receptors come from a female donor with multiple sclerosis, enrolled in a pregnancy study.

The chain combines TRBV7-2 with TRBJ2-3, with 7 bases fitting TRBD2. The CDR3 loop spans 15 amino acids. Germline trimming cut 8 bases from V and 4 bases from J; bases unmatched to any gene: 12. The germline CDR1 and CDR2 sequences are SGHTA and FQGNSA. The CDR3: CASSPEGRGADTQYF. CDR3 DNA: TGTGCCAGCTCACCGGAAGGGAGGGGCGCAGATACGCAGTATTTT.

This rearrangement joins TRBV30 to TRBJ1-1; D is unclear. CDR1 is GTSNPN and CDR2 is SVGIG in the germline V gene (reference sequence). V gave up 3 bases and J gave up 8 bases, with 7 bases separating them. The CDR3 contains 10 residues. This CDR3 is CAWSQKEAFF. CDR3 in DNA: TGTGCCTGGAGCCAGAAGGAAGCTTTCTTT.

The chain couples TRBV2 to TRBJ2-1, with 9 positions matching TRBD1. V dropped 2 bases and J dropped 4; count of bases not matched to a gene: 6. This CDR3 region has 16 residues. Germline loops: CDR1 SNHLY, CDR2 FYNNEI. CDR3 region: CASSERGQGTYNEQFF. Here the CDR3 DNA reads TGTGCCAGCAGTGAACGTGGACAGGGGACTTACAATGAGCAGTTCTTC.

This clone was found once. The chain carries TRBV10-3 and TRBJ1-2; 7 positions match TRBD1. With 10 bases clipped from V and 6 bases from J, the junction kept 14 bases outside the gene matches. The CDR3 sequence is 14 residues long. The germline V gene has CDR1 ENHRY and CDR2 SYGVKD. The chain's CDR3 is CATQRTTGEDGYTF. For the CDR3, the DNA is TGTGCCACCCAAAGAACTACAGGGGAAGATGGCTACACCTTC.

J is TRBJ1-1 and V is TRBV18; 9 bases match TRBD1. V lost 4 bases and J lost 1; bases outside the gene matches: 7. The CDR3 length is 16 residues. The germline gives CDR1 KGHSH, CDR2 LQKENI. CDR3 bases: TGTGCCAGCTCACGAAGGGACAGGGATGAGAACACTGAAGCTTTCTTT. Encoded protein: CASSRRDRDENTEAFF. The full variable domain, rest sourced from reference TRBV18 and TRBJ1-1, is NAGVMQNPRHLVRRRGQEARLRCSPMKGHSHVYWYRQLPEEGLKFMVYLQKENIIDESGMPKERFSAEFPKEGPSILRIQQVVRGDSAAYFCASSRRDRDENTEAFFGQGTRLTVV.

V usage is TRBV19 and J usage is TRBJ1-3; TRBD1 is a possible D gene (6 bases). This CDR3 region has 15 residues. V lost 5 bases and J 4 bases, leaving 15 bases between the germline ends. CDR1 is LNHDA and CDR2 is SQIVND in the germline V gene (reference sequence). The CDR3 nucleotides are TGTGCCAGTAGTTATCCGGGACATCAGGGAAACACCATATATTTT. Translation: CASSYPGHQGNTIYF.

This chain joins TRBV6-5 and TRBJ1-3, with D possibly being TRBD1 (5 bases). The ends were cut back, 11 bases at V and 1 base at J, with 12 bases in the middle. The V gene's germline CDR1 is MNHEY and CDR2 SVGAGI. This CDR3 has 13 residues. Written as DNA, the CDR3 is TGTGCCGCCAGCCGGGGGTCTGGAAACACCATATATTTT. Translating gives CAASRGSGNTIYF.

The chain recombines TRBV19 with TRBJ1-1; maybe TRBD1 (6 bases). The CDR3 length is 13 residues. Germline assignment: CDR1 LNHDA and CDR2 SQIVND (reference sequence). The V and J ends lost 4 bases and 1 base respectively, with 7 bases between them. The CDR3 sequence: CASSTQGNTEAFF. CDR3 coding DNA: TGTGCCAGTAGTACACAGGGGAACACTGAAGCTTTCTTT.

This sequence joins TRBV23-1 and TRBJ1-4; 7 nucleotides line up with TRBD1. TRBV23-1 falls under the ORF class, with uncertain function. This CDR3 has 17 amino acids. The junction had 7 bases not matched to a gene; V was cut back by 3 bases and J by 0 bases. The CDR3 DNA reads TGCGCCAGCAGTCATCCGGGGACAGTCGCAACTAATGAAAAACTGTTTTTT. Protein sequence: CASSHPGTVATNEKLFF.

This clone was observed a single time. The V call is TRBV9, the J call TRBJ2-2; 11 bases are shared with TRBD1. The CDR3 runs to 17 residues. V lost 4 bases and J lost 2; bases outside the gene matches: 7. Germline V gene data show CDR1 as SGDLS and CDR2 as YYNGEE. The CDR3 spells CASSTWDRGRNTGELFF. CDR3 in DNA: TGTGCCAGCAGCACCTGGGACAGGGGGAGAAACACCGGGGAGCTGTTTTTT.

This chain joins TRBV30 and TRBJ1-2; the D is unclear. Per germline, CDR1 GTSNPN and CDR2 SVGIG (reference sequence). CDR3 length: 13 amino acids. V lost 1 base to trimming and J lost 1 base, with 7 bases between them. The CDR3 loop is CAWSAGNNYGYTF. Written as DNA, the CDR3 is TGTGCCTGGAGTGCCGGGAATAACTATGGCTACACCTTC.

CDR3: CASMELNTEAFF. The CDR3 DNA is TGTGCCAGCATGGAGTTGAACACTGAAGCTTTCTTT. V is TRBV7-9 and J is TRBJ1-1; no firm D call. With 7 bases removed from V and 0 bases from J, the gap between germline ends came to 6 bases. The length of the CDR3 is 12 residues. The V gene's germline CDR1 is SEHNR and CDR2 FQNEAQ (reference sequence).

The CDR3 coding sequence is TGTGCCAGCAGTTACAGGAGCGGAGGCGAGCAGTACTTC. Amino acids: CASSYRSGGEQYF. The rearrangement links TRBV6-5 to TRBJ2-7; weak D call: TRBD2 (5 bases). V was clipped by 2 bases and J by 6 bases, with 11 bases between them. Germline CDR1 MNHEY, CDR2 SVGAGI. The CDR3 runs to 13 residues.

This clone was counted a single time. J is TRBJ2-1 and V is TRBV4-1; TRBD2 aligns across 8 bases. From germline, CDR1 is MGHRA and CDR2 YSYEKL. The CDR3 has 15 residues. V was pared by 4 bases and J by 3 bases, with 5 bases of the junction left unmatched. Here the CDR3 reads CASSPRGGFYNEQFF. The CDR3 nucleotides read TGCGCCAGCAGCCCTCGGGGGGGCTTCTACAATGAGCAGTTCTTC.

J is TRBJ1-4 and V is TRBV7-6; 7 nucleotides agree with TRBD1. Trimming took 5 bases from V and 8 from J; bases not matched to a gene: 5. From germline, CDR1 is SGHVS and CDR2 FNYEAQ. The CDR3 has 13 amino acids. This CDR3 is CASSPGTVEKLFF. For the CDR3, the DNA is TGTGCCAGCAGCCCCGGGACAGTCGAAAAACTGTTTTTT.

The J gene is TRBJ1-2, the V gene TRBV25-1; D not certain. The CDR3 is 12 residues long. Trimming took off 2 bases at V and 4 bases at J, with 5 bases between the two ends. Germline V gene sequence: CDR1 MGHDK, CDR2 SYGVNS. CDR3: CASSELSYGYTF. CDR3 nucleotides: TGTGCCAGCAGTGAACTCAGCTATGGCTACACCTTC.

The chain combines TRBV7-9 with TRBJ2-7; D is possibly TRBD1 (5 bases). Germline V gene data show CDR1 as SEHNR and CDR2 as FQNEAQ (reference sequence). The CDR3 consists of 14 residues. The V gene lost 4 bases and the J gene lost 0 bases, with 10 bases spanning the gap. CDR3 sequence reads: CASSYRQRSYEQYF. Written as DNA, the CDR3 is TGTGCCAGCAGCTACCGACAGCGCTCCTACGAGCAGTACTTC. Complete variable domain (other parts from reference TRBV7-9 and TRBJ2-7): DTGVSQNPRHKITKRGQNVTFRCDPISEHNRLYWYRQTLGQGPEFLTYFQNEAQLEKSRLLSDRFSAERPKGSFSTLEIQRTEQGDSAMYLCASSYRQRSYEQYFGPGTRLTVT.

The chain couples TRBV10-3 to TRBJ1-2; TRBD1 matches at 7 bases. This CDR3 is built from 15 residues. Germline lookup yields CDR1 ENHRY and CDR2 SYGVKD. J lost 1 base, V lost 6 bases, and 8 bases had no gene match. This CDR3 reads CAIRGQTASNYGYTF. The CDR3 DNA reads TGTGCCATCAGGGGACAGACCGCGAGTAACTATGGCTACACCTTC.

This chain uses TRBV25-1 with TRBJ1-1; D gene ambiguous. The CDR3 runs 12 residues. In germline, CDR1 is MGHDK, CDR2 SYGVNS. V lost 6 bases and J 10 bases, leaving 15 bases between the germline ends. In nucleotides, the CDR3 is TGTGCCAGCAGCCTGGCGGGATGGGGAGCTTTCTTT. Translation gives CASSLAGWGAFF. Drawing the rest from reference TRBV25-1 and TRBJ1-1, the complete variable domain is EADIYQTPRYLVIGTGKKITLECSQTMGHDKMYWYQQDPGMELHLIHYSYGVNSTEKGDLSSESTVSRIRTEHFPLTLESARPSHTSQYLCASSLAGWGAFFGQGTRLTVV.